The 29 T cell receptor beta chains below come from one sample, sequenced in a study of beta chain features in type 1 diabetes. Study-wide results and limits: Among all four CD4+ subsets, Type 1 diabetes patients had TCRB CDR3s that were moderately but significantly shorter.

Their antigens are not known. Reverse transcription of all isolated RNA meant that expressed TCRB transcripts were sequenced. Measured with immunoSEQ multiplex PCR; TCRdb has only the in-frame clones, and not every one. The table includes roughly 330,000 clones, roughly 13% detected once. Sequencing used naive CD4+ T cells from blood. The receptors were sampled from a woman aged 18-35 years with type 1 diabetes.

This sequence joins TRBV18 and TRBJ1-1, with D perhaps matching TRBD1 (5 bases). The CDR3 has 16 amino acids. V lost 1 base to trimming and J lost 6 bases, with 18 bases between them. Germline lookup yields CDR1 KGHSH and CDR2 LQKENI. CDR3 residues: CASSPLPGLQIAEAFF. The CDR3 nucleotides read TGTGCCAGCTCACCACTACCGGGACTTCAAATCGCTGAAGCTTTCTTT. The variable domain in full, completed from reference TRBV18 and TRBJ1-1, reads NAGVMQNPRHLVRRRGQEARLRCSPMKGHSHVYWYRQLPEEGLKFMVYLQKENIIDESGMPKERFSAEFPKEGPSILRIQQVVRGDSAAYFCASSPLPGLQIAEAFFGQGTRLTVV.

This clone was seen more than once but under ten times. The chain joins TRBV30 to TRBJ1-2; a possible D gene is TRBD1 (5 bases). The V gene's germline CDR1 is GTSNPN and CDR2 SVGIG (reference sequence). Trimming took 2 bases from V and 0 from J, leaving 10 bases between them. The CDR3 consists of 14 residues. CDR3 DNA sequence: TGTGCCTGGAGTCGGACATACGCTAACTATGGCTACACCTTC. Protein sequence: CAWSRTYANYGYTF. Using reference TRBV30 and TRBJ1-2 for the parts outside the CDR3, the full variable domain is SQTIHQWPATLVQPVGSPLSLECTVEGTSNPNLYWYRQAAGRGLQLLFYSVGIGQISSEVPQNLSASRPQDRQFILSSKKLLLSDSGFYLCAWSRTYANYGYTFGSGTRLTVV.

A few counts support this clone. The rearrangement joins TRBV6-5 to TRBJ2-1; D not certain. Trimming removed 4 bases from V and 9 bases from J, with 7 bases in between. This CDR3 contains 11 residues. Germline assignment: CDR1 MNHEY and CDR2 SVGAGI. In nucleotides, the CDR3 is TGTGCCAGCAGTTTAGCCAGTGAGCAGTTCTTC. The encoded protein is CASSLASEQFF.

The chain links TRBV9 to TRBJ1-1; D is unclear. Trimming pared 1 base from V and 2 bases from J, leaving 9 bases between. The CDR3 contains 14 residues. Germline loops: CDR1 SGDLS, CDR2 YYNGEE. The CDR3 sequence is CASSVQVSNTEAFF. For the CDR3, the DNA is TGTGCCAGCAGCGTACAGGTTTCAAACACTGAAGCTTTCTTT.

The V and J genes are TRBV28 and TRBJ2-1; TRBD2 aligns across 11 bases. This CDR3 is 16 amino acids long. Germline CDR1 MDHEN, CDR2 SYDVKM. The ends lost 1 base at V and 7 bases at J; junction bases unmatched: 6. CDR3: CASSLSTSGSRNEQFF. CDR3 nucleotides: TGTGCCAGCAGTTTATCAACTAGCGGGAGTAGGAATGAGCAGTTCTTC.

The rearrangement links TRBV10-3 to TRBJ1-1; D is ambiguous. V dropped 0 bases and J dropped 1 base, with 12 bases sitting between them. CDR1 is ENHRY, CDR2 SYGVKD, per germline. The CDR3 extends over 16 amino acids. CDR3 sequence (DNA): TGTGCCATCAGTGAGTCGGGCAGTTGGCCGAACACTGAAGCTTTCTTT. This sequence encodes CAISESGSWPNTEAFF.

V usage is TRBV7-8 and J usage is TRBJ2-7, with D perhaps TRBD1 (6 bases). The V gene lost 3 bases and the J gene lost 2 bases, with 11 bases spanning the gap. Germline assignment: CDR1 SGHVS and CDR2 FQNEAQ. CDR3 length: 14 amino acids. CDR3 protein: CASSFRDITYEQYF. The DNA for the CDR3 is TGTGCCAGCAGCTTCCGGGACATAACCTACGAGCAGTACTTC.

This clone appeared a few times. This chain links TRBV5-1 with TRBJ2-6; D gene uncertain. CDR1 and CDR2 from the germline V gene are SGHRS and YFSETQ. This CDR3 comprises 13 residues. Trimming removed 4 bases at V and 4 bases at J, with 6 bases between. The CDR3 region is CASSPPGANVLTF. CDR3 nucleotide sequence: TGCGCCAGCAGCCCCCCGGGGGCCAACGTCCTGACTTTC.

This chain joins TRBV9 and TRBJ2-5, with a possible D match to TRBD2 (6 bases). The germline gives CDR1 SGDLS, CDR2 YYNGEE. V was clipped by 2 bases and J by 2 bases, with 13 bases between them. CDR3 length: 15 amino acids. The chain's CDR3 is CASSVSGGVQETQYF. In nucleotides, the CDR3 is TGTGCCAGCAGCGTTAGCGGTGGGGTTCAAGAGACCCAGTACTTC. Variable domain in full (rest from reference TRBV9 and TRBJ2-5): DSGVTQTPKHLITATGQRVTLRCSPRSGDLSVYWYQQSLDQGLQFLIQYYNGEERAKGNILERFSAQQFPDLHSELNLSSLELGDSALYFCASSVSGGVQETQYFGPGTRLLVL.

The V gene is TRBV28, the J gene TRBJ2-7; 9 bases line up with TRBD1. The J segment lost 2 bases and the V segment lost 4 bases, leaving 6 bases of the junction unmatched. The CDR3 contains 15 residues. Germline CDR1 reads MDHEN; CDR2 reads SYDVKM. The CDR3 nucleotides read TGTGCCAGCAGTTCATCGGGACAGGGCCCCTACGAGCAGTACTTC. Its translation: CASSSSGQGPYEQYF.

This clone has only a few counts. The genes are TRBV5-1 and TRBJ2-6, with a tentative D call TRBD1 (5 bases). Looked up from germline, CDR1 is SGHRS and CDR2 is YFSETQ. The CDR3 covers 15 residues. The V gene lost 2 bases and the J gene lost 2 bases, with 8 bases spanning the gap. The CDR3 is CASSLQAAGANVLTF. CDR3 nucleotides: TGCGCCAGCAGCTTACAGGCTGCTGGGGCCAACGTCCTGACTTTC. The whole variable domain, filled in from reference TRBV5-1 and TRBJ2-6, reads KAGVTQTPRYLIKTRGQQVTLSCSPISGHRSVSWYQQTPGQGLQFLFEYFSETQRNKGNFPGRFSGRQFSNSRSEMNVSTLELGDSALYLCASSLQAAGANVLTFGAGSRLTVL.

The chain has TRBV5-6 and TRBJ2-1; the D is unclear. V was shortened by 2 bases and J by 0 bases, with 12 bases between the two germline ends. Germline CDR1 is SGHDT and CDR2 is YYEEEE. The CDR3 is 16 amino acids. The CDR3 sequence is CASSLLLRSSYNEQFF. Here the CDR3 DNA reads TGTGCCAGCAGCTTACTCCTGCGGAGCTCCTACAATGAGCAGTTCTTC.

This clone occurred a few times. Here the CDR3 reads CASSSQGVRGEAFF. DNA for the CDR3: TGTGCCAGCAGCTCCCAGGGGGTAAGGGGTGAAGCTTTCTTT. V and J are TRBV6-6 and TRBJ1-1, with 7 bases identical to TRBD1. Trimming took 6 bases from V and 7 from J; bases not matched to a gene: 11. Germline V lookup: CDR1 MNHNY, CDR2 SVGAGI (reference sequence). This CDR3 region has 14 residues.

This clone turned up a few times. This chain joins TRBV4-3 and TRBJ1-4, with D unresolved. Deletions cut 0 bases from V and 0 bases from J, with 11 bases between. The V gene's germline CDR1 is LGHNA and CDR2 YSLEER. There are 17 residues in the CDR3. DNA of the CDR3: TGCGCCAGCAGCCAAGAAGGGAGTGGCTCAACTAATGAAAAACTGTTTTTT. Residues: CASSQEGSGSTNEKLFF.

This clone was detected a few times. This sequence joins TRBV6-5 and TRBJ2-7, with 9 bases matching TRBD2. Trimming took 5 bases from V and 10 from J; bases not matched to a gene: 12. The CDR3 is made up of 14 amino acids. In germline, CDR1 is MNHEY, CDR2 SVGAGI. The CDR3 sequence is CASSRTGLARDQYV. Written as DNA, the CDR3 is TGTGCCAGCAGTCGGACCGGACTAGCGAGAGACCAGTACGTC.

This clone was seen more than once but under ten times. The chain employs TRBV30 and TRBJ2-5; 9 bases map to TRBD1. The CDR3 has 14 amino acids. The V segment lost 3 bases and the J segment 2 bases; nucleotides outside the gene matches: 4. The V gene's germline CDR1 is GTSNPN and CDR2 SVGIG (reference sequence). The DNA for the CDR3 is TGTGCCTGGAGAACACAGGGGGCTCAAGAGACCCAGTACTTC. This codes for CAWRTQGAQETQYF.

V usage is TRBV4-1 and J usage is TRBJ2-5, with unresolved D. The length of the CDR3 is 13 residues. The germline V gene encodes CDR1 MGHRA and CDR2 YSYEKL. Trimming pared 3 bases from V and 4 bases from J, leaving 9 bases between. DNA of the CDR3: TGCGCCAGCAGCCAGGCCTACAGAGAGACCCAGTACTTC. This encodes CASSQAYRETQYF.

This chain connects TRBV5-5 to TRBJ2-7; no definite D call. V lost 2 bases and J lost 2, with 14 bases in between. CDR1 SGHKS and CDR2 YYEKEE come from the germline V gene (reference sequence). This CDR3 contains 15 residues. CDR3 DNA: TGTGCCAGCAGCTTAGAAGCGTCTTACCCCTACGAGCAGTACTTC. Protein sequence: CASSLEASYPYEQYF.

The CDR3, as DNA: TGTGCCAGCAGCCCCCCCAGGGGCAGTGTACGGGAGCAGTTCTTC. Translated: CASSPPRGSVREQFF. The rearrangement uses TRBV28 and TRBJ2-1; tentative D call: TRBD1 (6 bases). The CDR3 spans 15 residues. Trimming removed 6 bases from V and 10 bases from J, with 22 bases in between. From germline, CDR1 is MDHEN and CDR2 SYDVKM. The whole variable domain, remainder taken from reference TRBV28 and TRBJ2-1, is DVKVTQSSRYLVKRTGEKVFLECVQDMDHENMFWYRQDPGLGLRLIYFSYDVKMKEKGDIPEGYSVSREKKERFSLILESASTNQTSMYLCASSPPRGSVREQFFGPGTRLTVL.

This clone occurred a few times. CDR3 in DNA: TGTGCCAGCAGCCCGACAGGGGCCTCCTACAATGAGCAGTTCTTC. Its translation: CASSPTGASYNEQFF. The chain recombines TRBV11-2 with TRBJ2-1, with TRBD1 matching over 8 bases. CDR3 length: 15 amino acids. J was trimmed by 0 bases and V by 5 bases; bases with no gene match: 3. Germline CDR1 SGHAT, CDR2 FQNNGV.

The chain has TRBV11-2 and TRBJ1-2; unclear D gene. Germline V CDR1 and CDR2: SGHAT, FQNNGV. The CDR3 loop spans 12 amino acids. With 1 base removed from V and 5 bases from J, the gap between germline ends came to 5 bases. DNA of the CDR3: TGTGCCAGCAGCTTAGTCTCGTATGGCTACACCTTC. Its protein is CASSLVSYGYTF.

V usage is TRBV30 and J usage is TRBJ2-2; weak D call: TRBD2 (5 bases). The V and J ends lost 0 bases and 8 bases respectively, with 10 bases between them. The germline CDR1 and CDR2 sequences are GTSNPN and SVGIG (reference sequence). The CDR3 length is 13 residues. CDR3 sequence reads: CAWSVGVSGELFF. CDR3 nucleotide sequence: TGTGCCTGGAGTGTGGGAGTTTCGGGGGAGCTGTTTTTT. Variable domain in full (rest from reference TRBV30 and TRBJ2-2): SQTIHQWPATLVQPVGSPLSLECTVEGTSNPNLYWYRQAAGRGLQLLFYSVGIGQISSEVPQNLSASRPQDRQFILSSKKLLLSDSGFYLCAWSVGVSGELFFGEGSRLTVL.

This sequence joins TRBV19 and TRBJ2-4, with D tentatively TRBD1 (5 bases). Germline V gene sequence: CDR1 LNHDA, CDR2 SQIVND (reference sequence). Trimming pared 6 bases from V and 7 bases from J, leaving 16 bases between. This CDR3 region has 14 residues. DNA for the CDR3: TGTGCCAGTAGGGATGGGCAGGGCGGTAACATTCAGTACTTC. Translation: CASRDGQGGNIQYF.

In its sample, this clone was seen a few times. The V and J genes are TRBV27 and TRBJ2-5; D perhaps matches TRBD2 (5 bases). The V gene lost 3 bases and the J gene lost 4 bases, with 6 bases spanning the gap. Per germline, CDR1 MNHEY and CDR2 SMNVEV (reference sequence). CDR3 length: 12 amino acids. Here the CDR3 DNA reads TGTGCCAGCAGTTTGGCGGGAGAGACCCAGTACTTC. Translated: CASSLAGETQYF.

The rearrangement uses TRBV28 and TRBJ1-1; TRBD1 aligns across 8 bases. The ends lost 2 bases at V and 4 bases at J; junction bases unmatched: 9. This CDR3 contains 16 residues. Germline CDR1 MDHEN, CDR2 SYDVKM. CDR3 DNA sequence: TGTGCCAGCAGTTTACCTCAGGGGGCGGGCCTCACTGAAGCTTTCTTT. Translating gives CASSLPQGAGLTEAFF.

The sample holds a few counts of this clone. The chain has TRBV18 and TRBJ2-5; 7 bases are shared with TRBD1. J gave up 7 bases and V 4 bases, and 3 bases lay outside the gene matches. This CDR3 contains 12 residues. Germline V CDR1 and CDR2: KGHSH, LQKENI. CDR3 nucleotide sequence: TGTGCCAGCTCACGACAGGGTGGGACCCAGTACTTC. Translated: CASSRQGGTQYF.

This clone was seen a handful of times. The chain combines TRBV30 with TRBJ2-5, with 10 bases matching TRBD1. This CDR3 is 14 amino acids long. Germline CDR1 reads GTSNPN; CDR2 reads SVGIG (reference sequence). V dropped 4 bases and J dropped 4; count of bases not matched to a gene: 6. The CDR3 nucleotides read TGTGCCTGGATCTCGACAGGGGGCCCAGAGACCCAGTACTTC. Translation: CAWISTGGPETQYF.

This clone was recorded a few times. The CDR3 nucleotides read TGTGCCAGCAGCTCCCCGGGGGGGGGACCCACTGAAGCTTTCTTT. Its translation is CASSSPGGGPTEAFF. The chain joins TRBV7-9 to TRBJ1-1, with D possibly TRBD1 on 5 matching bases. V was shortened by 4 bases and J by 4 bases, with 16 bases between the two germline ends. Germline CDR1 SEHNR, CDR2 FQNEAQ (reference sequence). The CDR3 runs 15 residues.

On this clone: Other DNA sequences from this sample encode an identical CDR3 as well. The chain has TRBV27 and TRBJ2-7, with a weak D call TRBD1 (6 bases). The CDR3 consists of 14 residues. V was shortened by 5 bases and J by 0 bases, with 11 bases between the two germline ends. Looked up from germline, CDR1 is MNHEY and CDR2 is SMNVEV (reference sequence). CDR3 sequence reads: CASSPRTASYEQYF. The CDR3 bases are TGTGCCAGCAGTCCCCGGACAGCCTCCTACGAGCAGTACTTC.